These 10 T cell receptor beta chains came from one sample sequenced in a study of spatial heterogeneity in lung cancer. TCRdb used MiXCR to reprocess the 5' RACE reads, holding one entry per CDR3 protein. The sample yields nearly 80,000 distinct CDR3 sequences, under 8.5% seen once. Documented time point: sample taken at primary tumor resection. The source was PBMCs, collected at surgery. The receptors were gathered from a male donor with early-stage non-small cell lung cancer.

The table lists this clonotype with a few counts. This chain connects TRBV14 to TRBJ1-1; D ambiguous. The germline gives CDR1 SGHDN, CDR2 FVKESK. The CDR3 spans 14 residues. The V gene lost 0 bases and the J gene lost 3 bases, with 8 bases spanning the gap. This CDR3 reads CASSQDTWYTEAFF. Here the CDR3 DNA reads TGTGCCAGCAGCCAAGATACCTGGTACACTGAAGCTTTCTTT.

This clonotype was recorded many times. The chain couples TRBV5-1 to TRBJ2-2, with D unresolved. Trimming cost V 0 bases and J 4 bases, with 10 bases left between them. From germline, CDR1 is SGHRS and CDR2 YFSETQ. This CDR3 is built from 15 residues. DNA of the CDR3: TGCGCCAGCAGCTTGGGCTTTGTTGGCACCGGGGAGCTGTTTTTT. Its protein is CASSLGFVGTGELFF.

This clonotype has just a few counts. The CDR3 nucleotides read TGTGCCAGCAGTTTGGCCCGAGACTACAATGAGCAGTTCTTC. Protein: CASSLARDYNEQFF. The chain joins TRBV27 to TRBJ2-1; no clear D. The germline V gene has CDR1 MNHEY and CDR2 SMNVEV (reference sequence). There are 14 residues in the CDR3. Trimming shortened V by 3 bases and J by 3 bases, and 9 bases separated the two germline ends.

V gene TRBV3-1 combines with J gene TRBJ2-1; D may be TRBD1 or TRBD2 (5 bases each). V gave up 0 bases and J gave up 8 bases, with 17 bases separating them. Germline V gene sequence: CDR1 LGHDT, CDR2 YNNKEL (reference sequence). This CDR3 has 16 amino acids. As DNA, the CDR3 is TGTGCCAGCAGCCAAGATCAAGGGACCCGTTGGGATGAGCAGTTCTTC. It encodes CASSQDQGTRWDEQFF.

The chain uses TRBV20-1 and TRBJ1-5; tentatively, D is TRBD1 (5 bases). This CDR3 is built from 12 residues. CDR1 and CDR2 from the germline V gene are DFQATT and SNEGSKA (reference sequence). Deletions cut 6 bases from V and 6 bases from J, with 12 bases between. The CDR3 coding sequence is TGCAGTGCGTGGGGGATGGGTCAGCCCCAGCATTTT. It yields the protein CSAWGMGQPQHF.

There are many counts of this clonotype. This sequence joins TRBV5-1 and TRBJ2-7; 9 positions agree with TRBD1. The CDR3 covers 17 residues. Germline V lookup: CDR1 SGHRS, CDR2 YFSETQ. Germline trimming cut 4 bases from V and 0 bases from J; bases unmatched to any gene: 11. In DNA form, the CDR3 reads TGCGCCAGCAGCCCTCAGGGACAGGGCCCTTACTCCTACGAGCAGTACTTC. Translating it yields CASSPQGQGPYSYEQYF.

This clonotype has a count of ten or more. The chain carries TRBV29-1 and TRBJ2-1; D is undetermined. Germline V gives CDR1 SQVTM, CDR2 ANQGSEA. The CDR3 contains 13 residues. Deletions cut 5 bases from V and 8 bases from J, with 16 bases between. CDR3 DNA: TGCAGCGTTCTCCCTCCCGGGCTGGATGAGCAGTTCTTC. Translating gives CSVLPPGLDEQFF.

There are many counts of this clonotype. The rearrangement uses TRBV29-1 and TRBJ1-1; unclear D gene. Trimming took off 0 bases at V and 3 bases at J, with 14 bases between the two ends. Germline loops: CDR1 SQVTM, CDR2 ANQGSEA. The CDR3 sequence is 15 residues long. Written as DNA, the CDR3 is TGCAGCGTTGAAGATCCGGTTAGGCGGCACACTGAAGCTTTCTTT. This translates into CSVEDPVRRHTEAFF.

This clonotype was seen ten or more times. The J gene is TRBJ2-1, the V gene TRBV7-2; tentatively, D is TRBD2 (6 bases). The CDR3 sequence is 13 residues long. Germline CDR1 and CDR2: SGHTA and FQGNSA. Trimming took off 4 bases at V and 12 bases at J, with 16 bases between the two ends. In nucleotides, the CDR3 is TGTGCCAGCAGCTCCCAATCCGGGACTGGGCAGTTCTTC. As protein: CASSSQSGTGQFF.

This rearrangement joins TRBV5-1 to TRBJ2-3; the match to TRBD1 covers 8 bases. CDR1 is SGHRS and CDR2 is YFSETQ in the germline V gene. Losses at the gene ends were 7 bases for V and 4 bases for J; bases not matched to a gene: 11. This CDR3 is 15 amino acids long. The CDR3 reads CASRTSGGISDTQYF. The CDR3 nucleotides read TGCGCCAGCCGAACCTCAGGGGGCATATCAGATACGCAGTATTTT.